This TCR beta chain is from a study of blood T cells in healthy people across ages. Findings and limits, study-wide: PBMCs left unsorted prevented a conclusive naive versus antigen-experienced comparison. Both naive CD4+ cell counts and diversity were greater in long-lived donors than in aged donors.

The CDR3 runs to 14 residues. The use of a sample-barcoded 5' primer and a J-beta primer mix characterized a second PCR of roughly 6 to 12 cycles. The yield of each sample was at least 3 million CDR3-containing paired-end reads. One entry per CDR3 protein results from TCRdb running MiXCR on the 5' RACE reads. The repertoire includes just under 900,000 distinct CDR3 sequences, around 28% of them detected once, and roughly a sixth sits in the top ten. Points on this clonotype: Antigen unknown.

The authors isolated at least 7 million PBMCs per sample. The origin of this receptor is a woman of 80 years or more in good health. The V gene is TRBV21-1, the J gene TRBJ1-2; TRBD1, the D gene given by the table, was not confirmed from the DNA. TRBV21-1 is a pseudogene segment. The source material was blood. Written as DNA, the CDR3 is TGTGCCAGCATCCCGGGACAGAGGCAGTGCGGCTACACCTTC. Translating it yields CASIPGQRQCGYTF.